The T cell receptor (beta chain) described here comes from a study of blood T cell repertoires in COVID-19. Across the whole study: Specimens from acute and convalescent COVID-19 originated in the United States, Italy and Spain.

The V gene lost 5 bases and the J gene lost 0 bases, with 21 bases spanning the gap. Germline-derived CDR1 and CDR2 are SGHRS and YFSETQ. The CDR3 is made up of 18 amino acids. Source study methods: Nucleated cell counts were estimated from reference gene primer amplification. Clones were read by immunoSEQ multiplex PCR, and TCRdb kept only the in-frame ones, dropping some. V and J calls and clone size are as listed in that table; D and trimming were resolved from the DNA. The sample includes about 120,000 clones, around 81% of them seen just once. The chain recombines TRBV5-1 with TRBJ2-1, with D possibly matching TRBD2 (5 bases). This TCR derives from a woman aged 50 to 60 with acute or convalescent COVID-19. Sample: peripheral blood. CDR3 sequence: CASRLLARTPSSYNEQFF. Written as DNA, the CDR3 is TGCGCCAGCAGACTGTTGGCGCGGACTCCGTCCTCCTACAATGAGCAGTTCTTC.